Sequencing of this T cell receptor beta chain was carried out in a study of blood T cell repertoires in COVID-19 (dated by TCRdb to the early 2020s). Looking at the study overall: Samples from collaborators originated in the United States, Italy and Spain and spanned both the acute and convalescent phases of COVID-19. The material from the prospective study consisted of cDNA or gDNA derived from T cells, B-cell-depleted T cells, or PBMCs. Deeply sampled blood TCRbeta repertoires from subjects exposed to, actively infected with, or recovered from COVID-19 were included in the dataset. The repertoires were released in a freely available public database meant as a resource for research on the immune response to SARS-CoV-2. Samples came from the ongoing ImmuneRACE study (first 160 participants) plus 1,254 subjects from 6 global collaborators. Sample metadata almost always included a de-identified subject ID, COVID-19 status, age in years and sex. Where available, HLA class I and class II types were obtained from metadata supplied by the sample provider rather than from assay-based typing.

What the study reported, not specific to this receptor: How much clinical and demographic metadata was included differed by source and by participant, and the metadata was provided uncurated.

Measured from the cysteine to the phenylalanine, the CDR3 is 13 residues long. Left in the record is the CDR3 DNA by itself, 39 bases read in frame from the first base. V has 5 bases trimmed and J has 4 bases trimmed; junction bases matching no gene number 2. Looking up the germline V gene yields CDR1 SGHTA and CDR2 FQGNSA. TCRbeta CDR3 regions were amplified from genomic DNA using the immunoSEQ Assay, a bias-controlled multiplex PCR. As for the authors' bioinformatics: The number of nucleated cells in each sample was estimated by amplification of reference gene primers within the assay. To quantify the absolute abundance of each unique TCRbeta CDR3 rearrangement, sequence reads were collapsed and filtered. For each sample, productive Simpson clonality was calculated as the square root of Simpson's diversity index across productive rearrangements. Imported from immuneACCESS, the table was reduced by TCRdb to in-frame sequences with V and J called. These copies leave out some clones; in studies compared against another copy, an unresolved V gene accounts for under half, and the cause of the remainder is not known. V, J and clone size are those of that table, while D and trimming were read from the DNA. The sample data list about 76,000 clones, and around 90% of these were observed just once. The top ten clones comprise roughly 6.2% of the sample.

Collaborating institutions collected whole blood in K2EDTA tubes following their own protocols. For TCRbeta analysis, collaborators shipped samples in one of three forms: frozen whole blood, isolated PBMCs, or DNA extracted from either of those sample types. As for this clone: Its binding antigen is unknown. No quality values exist for individual bases; no much larger clone is one base distant.

The chain is made from TRBV7-2 and TRBJ1-5; 7 bases in between match TRBD1. The TCR originated in a man between 50 and 59 years old with active COVID-19. The sequencing input was peripheral blood. The CDR3 sequence is CASSAQGNQPQHF. In nucleotides, the sequence is TGTGCCAGCAGCGCACAGGGGAATCAGCCCCAGCATTTT.